This T cell receptor (beta chain) is drawn from a study of Ad26.COV2.S vaccination and SARS-CoV-2 variants. General study results and limits: Greater spike-specific TCR breadth was seen in vaccine recipients than in placebo recipients.

Comment on this clone: Its antigen is not identified.

From germline, CDR1 is SGHNT and CDR2 YYREEE (reference sequence). The V and J ends lost 1 base and 0 bases respectively, with 9 bases between them. The CDR3 runs 15 residues. Treatment of the sample: over 15 received Ad26.COV2.S at low or high dose, single or two shots; about five received placebo; per-sample allocation not given. Following the first vaccine or placebo injection, samples were taken on day 63. This adult donor, from Boston, was 18-55 years old. Ad26.COV2.S expressed prefusion-stabilized spike from the original Wuhan strain. Profiling relied on immunoSEQ multiplex PCR, and the TCRdb table lists in-frame clones only, not all of them. The table includes some 480,000 clones, roughly 85% detected once.

This sequence was found in a person aged 18 to 59 who received the Ad26.COV2.S COVID-19 vaccine or a placebo. Sequences were derived from peripheral blood, sampled in a trial of Ad26.COV2.S vaccine versus placebo. The chain links TRBV5-4 to TRBJ2-3, with D perhaps matching TRBD2 (6 bases). CDR3 nucleotides: TGTGCCAGCAGCTTGTCGGGAGTGAGCACAGATACGCAGTATTTT. As protein: CASSLSGVSTDTQYF.